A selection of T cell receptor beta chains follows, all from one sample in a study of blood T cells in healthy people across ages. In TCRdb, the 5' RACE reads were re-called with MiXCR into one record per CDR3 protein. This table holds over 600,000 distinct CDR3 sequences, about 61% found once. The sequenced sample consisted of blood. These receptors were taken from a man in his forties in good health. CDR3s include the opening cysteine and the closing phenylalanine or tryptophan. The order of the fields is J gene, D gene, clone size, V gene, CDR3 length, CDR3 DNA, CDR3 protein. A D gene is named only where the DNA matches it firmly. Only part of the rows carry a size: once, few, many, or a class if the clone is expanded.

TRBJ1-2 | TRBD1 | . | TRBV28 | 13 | TGTGCCAGCACTTCACAGGGGGCTCAGGGCTACACCTTC | CASTSQGAQGYTF
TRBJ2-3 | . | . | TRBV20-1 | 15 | TGCAGTGCTAGAGCCCCACAGGGTGTGGCAAGTACGCAGTATTTT | CSARAPQGVASTQYF
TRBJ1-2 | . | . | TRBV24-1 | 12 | TGTGCCACCAGTGATTACGCCTATGGCTACACCTTC | CATSDYAYGYTF
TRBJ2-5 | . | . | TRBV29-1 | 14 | TGCAGCGTTGAAGAGAAGGCAGAAAAAGAGACCCAGTACTTC | CSVEEKAEKETQYF
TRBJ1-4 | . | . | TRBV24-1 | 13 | TGTGCCACCAGTGAGGCTCGGGGTGAAAAACTGTTTTTT | CATSEARGEKLFF
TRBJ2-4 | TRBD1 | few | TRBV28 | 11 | TGTGCCAGACAGGGGTTGAACATTCAGTACTTC | CARQGLNIQYF
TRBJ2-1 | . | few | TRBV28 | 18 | TGTGCCAGCGTCGGTTGGTCAAGATCCGAGCGAGAAAGGAATGAGCAGTTCTTC | CASVGWSRSERERNEQFF
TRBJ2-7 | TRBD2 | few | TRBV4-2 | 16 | TGTGCCAGCAGCCATGCAACCCAGCTAGCGGTCTACGAGCAGTACTTC | CASSHATQLAVYEQYF
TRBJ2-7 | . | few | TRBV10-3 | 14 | TGTGCCATCAGTGCGATTCCGGATGGGCACGAGCAGTACTTC | CAISAIPDGHEQYF
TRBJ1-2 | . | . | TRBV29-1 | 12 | TGCAGCGTCGCACAGATCCTGGGAGGCTACACCTTC | CSVAQILGGYTF
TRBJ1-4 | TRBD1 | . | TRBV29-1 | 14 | TGCAGCGTTGAGTCCGGGACAGGGGGGGAAAAACTGTTTTTT | CSVESGTGGEKLFF
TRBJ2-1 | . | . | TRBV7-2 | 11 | TGTGCCAGCAGCCCTCGATATGAGCAGTTCTTC | CASSPRYEQFF
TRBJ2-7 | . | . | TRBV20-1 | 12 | TGCAGTGTCAATATCATACCCTACGAGCAGTACTTC | CSVNIIPYEQYF
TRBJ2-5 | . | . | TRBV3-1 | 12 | TGTGCCAGCAGCCTCCCGCGGGGGACCCAGTACTTC | CASSLPRGTQYF
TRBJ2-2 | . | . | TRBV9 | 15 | TGTGCCAGCAGCGTAGTAGGGGAGAACACCGGGGAGCTGTTTTTT | CASSVVGENTGELFF
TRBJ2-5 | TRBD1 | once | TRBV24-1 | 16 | TGTGCCACCAGGGACCGGACAGGGGGGGAGGAAGAGACCCAGTACTTC | CATRDRTGGEEETQYF
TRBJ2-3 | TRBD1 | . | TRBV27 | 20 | TGTGCCACCCGAATCTGGGGGAACAGGGGACCGGTTTCAGGCACAGATACGCAGTATTTT | CATRIWGNRGPVSGTDTQYF
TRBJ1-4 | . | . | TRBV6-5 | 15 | TGTGCCAGCATGGCGGACAGCGCAACTAATGAAAAACTGTTTTTT | CASMADSATNEKLFF
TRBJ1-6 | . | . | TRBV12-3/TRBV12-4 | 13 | TGTGCCAGCAGGCCAGGGGCTGGATCACCCCTCCACTTT | CASRPGAGSPLHF
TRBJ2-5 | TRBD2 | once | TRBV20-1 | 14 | TGCAGTGCCACTCCTCTAGCGGATCAAGAGACCCAGTACTTC | CSATPLADQETQYF
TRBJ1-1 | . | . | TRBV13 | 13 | TGTGCCAGCAGCTTTTTAGGGAGCCCTGAAGCTTTCTTT | CASSFLGSPEAFF
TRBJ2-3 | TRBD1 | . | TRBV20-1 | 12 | TGCAGTGCTAACAGGGGACAAGATACGCAGTATTTT | CSANRGQDTQYF
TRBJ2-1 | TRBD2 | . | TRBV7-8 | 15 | TGTGCCAGCAGCCCTAGGACTAGCGGGGGCAAGGAGCAGTTCTTC | CASSPRTSGGKEQFF
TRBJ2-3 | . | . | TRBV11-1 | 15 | TGTGCCAGCAGCTCGCGACCCCGGGCCGCAGATACGCAGTATTTT | CASSSRPRAADTQYF
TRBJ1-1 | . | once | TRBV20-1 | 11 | TGCAGTGCTAGACAGGGTGGGAAAGCTTTCTTT | CSARQGGKAFF
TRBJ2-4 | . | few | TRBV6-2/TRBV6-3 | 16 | TGTGCCAGCAGCCATACAGGGAGGTGGTCCAAAAACATTCAGTACTTC | CASSHTGRWSKNIQYF
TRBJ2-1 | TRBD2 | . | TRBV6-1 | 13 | TGTGCCAGCAGCGAGCGGGGTAGCAATAAGCAGTTCTTC | CASSERGSNKQFF
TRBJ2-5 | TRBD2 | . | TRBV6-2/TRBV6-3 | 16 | TGTGCCAGCAGTACAACCGGGACTAGCGGGAGAGAGACCCAGTACTTC | CASSTTGTSGRETQYF
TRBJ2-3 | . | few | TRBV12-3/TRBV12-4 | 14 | TGTGCCAGCAGTTCGATGGGGGGCACAGATACGCAGTATTTT | CASSSMGGTDTQYF
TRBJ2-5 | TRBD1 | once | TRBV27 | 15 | TGTGCCAGCAGTTTATTGTACAGGGGACATGATGAGCAGTACTTC | CASSLLYRGHDEQYF
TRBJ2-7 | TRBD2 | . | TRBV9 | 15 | TGTGCCAGCTGGATTCCTAGCGGCGATACCTACGAGCAGTACTTC | CASWIPSGDTYEQYF
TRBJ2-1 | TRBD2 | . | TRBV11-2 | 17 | TGTGCCAGCAGCTTACTGACCGGGACTAGCGGGGGGCATGAGCAGTTCTTC | CASSLLTGTSGGHEQFF
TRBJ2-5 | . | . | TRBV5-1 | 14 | TGCGCCAGCAGCCCTGCCCTGGGGGGAGAGACCCAGTACTTC | CASSPALGGETQYF
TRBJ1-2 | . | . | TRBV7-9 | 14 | TGTGCCAGCAGCTCCGGGGGAGTTAACTATGGCTACACCTTC | CASSSGGVNYGYTF
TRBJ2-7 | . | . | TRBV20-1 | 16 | TGCAGTGCTAGTGGCGGGCCCGGGACTTTCTCCTACGAGCAGTACTTC | CSASGGPGTFSYEQYF
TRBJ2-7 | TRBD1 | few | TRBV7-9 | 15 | TGTGCCAGCAGCTCCCGAGGGACAGGGGGCTACGAGCAGTACTTC | CASSSRGTGGYEQYF
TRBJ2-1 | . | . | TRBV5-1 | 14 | TGCGCCAGCACCTCTGGACTCGACGGGCATGAGCAGTTCTTC | CASTSGLDGHEQFF
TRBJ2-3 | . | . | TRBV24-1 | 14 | TGTGCCACCAGTGACCTTGTACCCACAGATACGCAGTATTTT | CATSDLVPTDTQYF
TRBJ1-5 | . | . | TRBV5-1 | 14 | TGCGCCAGCAGCCCATCACAGGGCAATCAGCCCCAGCATTTT | CASSPSQGNQPQHF
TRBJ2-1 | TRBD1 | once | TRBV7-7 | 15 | TGTGCTAGCAGCTCCCTGACAGGGGCGGGGAATGAGCAGTTCTTC | CASSSLTGAGNEQFF
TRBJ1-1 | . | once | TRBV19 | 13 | TGTGCCAGTAGCGGGGGGCCGCGGACTGAAGCTTTCTTT | CASSGGPRTEAFF
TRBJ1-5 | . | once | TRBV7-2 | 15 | TGTGCCAGCGGCGGAGCTTCGGAATCGGGTCAGCCCCAGCATTTT | CASGGASESGQPQHF
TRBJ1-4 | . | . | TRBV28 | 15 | TGTGCCACGAGAAAACAGGGAACAACTAATGAAAAACTGTTTTTT | CATRKQGTTNEKLFF
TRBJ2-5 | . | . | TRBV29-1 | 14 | TGCAGCGTTGGAATCCCGGAACGTGGTGAGACCCAGTACTTC | CSVGIPERGETQYF
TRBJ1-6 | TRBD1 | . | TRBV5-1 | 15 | TGCGCCAGCAGGGACCGACAGGGGGGAAATTCACCCCTCCACTTT | CASRDRQGGNSPLHF